This passage covers 21 T cell receptor beta chains from one sample sequenced in a study of blood T cell repertoires in COVID-19. TCRdb keeps only in-frame clones here, not all; method: immunoSEQ multiplex PCR. The sample lists roughly 200,000 clones; around nine tenths were seen once. Sequences were obtained from peripheral blood. The source is a man between 60 and 70 years old who had recovered from COVID-19.

The J gene is TRBJ2-1, the V gene TRBV28; 10 nucleotides agree with TRBD2. Germline-derived CDR1 and CDR2 are MDHEN and SYDVKM. V gave up 6 bases and J gave up 5 bases; unmatched junction bases: 7. The CDR3 consists of 15 residues. The CDR3: CASSPAGLANNEQFF. The CDR3 DNA reads TGTGCCAGCAGCCCAGCGGGACTAGCGAACAATGAGCAGTTCTTC. Using reference TRBV28 and TRBJ2-1 for the parts outside the CDR3, the full variable domain is DVKVTQSSRYLVKRTGEKVFLECVQDMDHENMFWYRQDPGLGLRLIYFSYDVKMKEKGDIPEGYSVSREKKERFSLILESASTNQTSMYLCASSPAGLANNEQFFGPGTRLTVL.

The rearrangement uses TRBV10-3 and TRBJ2-1; 8 bases line up with TRBD2. Germline assignment: CDR1 ENHRY and CDR2 SYGVKD. The CDR3 loop spans 15 amino acids. The V and J ends lost 10 bases and 0 bases, in that order; junction bases with no gene match: 8. Written as DNA, the CDR3 is TGTGCCAGCCATAGCGGGACGATCTCCTACAATGAGCAGTTCTTC. Its protein product is CASHSGTISYNEQFF.

The chain employs TRBV27 and TRBJ2-5; maybe TRBD2 (6 bases). Germline values: CDR1 MNHEY, CDR2 SMNVEV (reference sequence). The V gene lost 4 bases and the J gene lost 6 bases, with 12 bases spanning the gap. The CDR3 runs to 13 residues. The CDR3 protein is CASSSGGWQTQYF. The CDR3 DNA reads as TGTGCCAGCAGTTCCGGAGGGTGGCAGACCCAGTACTTC.

The genes are TRBV7-3 and TRBJ2-7; 11 bases fit TRBD1. CDR3 length: 14 residues. The V gene's germline CDR1 is SGHTA and CDR2 FQGTGA. Trimming cost V 5 bases and J 5 bases; bases outside gene matches: 5. CDR3 DNA: TGTGCCAGCAGCCGGGGACAGGGGGACCACGAGCAGTACTTC. This translates into CASSRGQGDHEQYF.

The chain links TRBV7-3 to TRBJ2-7; D call uncertain. CDR3 length: 14 residues. Trimming left V 0 bases short and J 0 bases short, with 6 bases between. CDR1 is SGHTA, CDR2 FQGTGA, per germline. CDR3 loop: CASSLTTGSYEQYF. CDR3 DNA: TGTGCCAGCAGCTTAACCACGGGCTCCTACGAGCAGTACTTC. Using reference TRBV7-3 and TRBJ2-7 for the parts outside the CDR3, the full variable domain is GAGVSQTPSNKVTEKGKYVELRCDPISGHTALYWYRQSLGQGPEFLIYFQGTGAADDSGLPNDRFFAVRPEGSVSTLKIQRTERGDSAVYLCASSLTTGSYEQYFGPGTRLTVT.

The V and J genes are TRBV9 and TRBJ1-1, with a tentative D call TRBD1 (5 bases). Germline CDR1 is SGDLS and CDR2 is YYNGEE. There are 14 residues in the CDR3. Trimming removed 3 bases at V and 4 bases at J, with 13 bases between. CDR3: CASSADGGGTEAFF. The CDR3 nucleotides are TGTGCCAGCAGCGCCGACGGGGGAGGCACTGAAGCTTTCTTT. Together with reference TRBV9 and TRBJ1-1, the CDR3 gives the full variable domain: DSGVTQTPKHLITATGQRVTLRCSPRSGDLSVYWYQQSLDQGLQFLIQYYNGEERAKGNILERFSAQQFPDLHSELNLSSLELGDSALYFCASSADGGGTEAFFGQGTRLTVV.

The J gene is TRBJ2-7, the V gene TRBV11-2; 13 bases line up with TRBD2. The ends lost 4 bases at V and 4 bases at J; junction bases unmatched: 7. CDR1 and CDR2 from the germline V gene are SGHAT and FQNNGV. This CDR3 contains 16 residues. CDR3 nucleotide sequence: TGTGCCAGCAGCTCGCGGACTAGCGGGAGTAAGTACGAGCAGTACTTC. Protein: CASSSRTSGSKYEQYF.

The V call is TRBV5-1, the J call TRBJ1-6; 9 bases are shared with TRBD1. V gave up 4 bases and J gave up 4 bases; unmatched junction bases: 6. Germline values: CDR1 SGHRS, CDR2 YFSETQ. This CDR3 spans 16 amino acids. The CDR3 DNA sequence: TGCGCCAGCAGCCCCGGACAGGGGCTGTATAATTCACCCCTCCACTTT. This sequence encodes CASSPGQGLYNSPLHF.

The rearrangement joins TRBV11-2 to TRBJ1-4, with 10 positions matching TRBD1. The CDR3 length is 15 residues. V gave up 3 bases and J gave up 2 bases; unmatched junction bases: 0. Germline V gene sequence: CDR1 SGHAT, CDR2 FQNNGV. The chain's CDR3 is CASSLDRGTNEKLFF. The DNA of the CDR3 is TGTGCCAGCAGCTTGGACAGGGGGACTAATGAAAAACTGTTTTTT.

The chain has TRBV19 and TRBJ2-7; TRBD2 matches 12 bases. The CDR3 has 16 residues. The germline V gene has CDR1 LNHDA and CDR2 SQIVND (reference sequence). The junction had 7 bases not matched to a gene; V was cut back by 5 bases and J by 2 bases. For the CDR3, the DNA is TGTGCCAGTAGTTCCCGACTAGCGGGAGACCCCTACGAGCAGTACTTC. It yields the protein CASSSRLAGDPYEQYF.

This chain joins TRBV4-3 and TRBJ1-1; the match to TRBD1 covers 7 bases. The germline V gene has CDR1 LGHNA and CDR2 YSLEER. There are 14 residues in the CDR3. Unmatched junction bases numbered 12, after V lost 4 bases and J lost 10 bases. As DNA, the CDR3 is TGCGCCAGCAGCCGGGACCTGAGGGGGCCAGGAGCTTTCTTT. Amino acids: CASSRDLRGPGAFF.

This chain joins TRBV30 and TRBJ2-3; TRBD2 matches 11 bases. CDR3 length: 15 residues. Germline V CDR1 and CDR2: GTSNPN, SVGIG (reference sequence). V gave up 3 bases and J gave up 6 bases; unmatched junction bases: 8. The CDR3 loop is CAWSPKLAGADTQYF. The CDR3 DNA sequence: TGTGCCTGGAGCCCAAAACTAGCGGGAGCCGATACGCAGTATTTT.

The chain has TRBV5-6 and TRBJ2-7; TRBD2 agrees at 8 bases. Germline assignment: CDR1 SGHDT and CDR2 YYEEEE. The J segment lost 0 bases and the V segment lost 4 bases, leaving 6 bases of the junction unmatched. The CDR3 has 15 residues. The CDR3 region has the DNA TGTGCCAGCAGCCCTACTAGCGGAAACTCCTACGAGCAGTACTTC. This encodes CASSPTSGNSYEQYF.

This clone has only a few counts. The CDR3 sequence: CASSLAGGGKGEAFF. The DNA of the CDR3 is TGCGCCAGCAGCTTGGCCGGAGGGGGCAAAGGTGAAGCTTTCTTT. This chain uses TRBV5-1 with TRBJ1-1, with 7 positions matching TRBD1. The CDR3 loop spans 15 amino acids. V trimming: 0 bases; J trimming: 7 bases; junction bases outside the gene matches: 9. Germline V gene lookup returns CDR1 SGHRS and CDR2 YFSETQ.

The gene calls are TRBV5-1 and TRBJ2-2; 11 positions agree with TRBD2. CDR1 is SGHRS, CDR2 YFSETQ, per germline. The CDR3 extends over 17 amino acids. The V and J ends lost 1 base and 6 bases, in that order; junction bases with no gene match: 8. The CDR3 DNA follows: TGCGCCAGCAGCTTGTTGGTAGCGGGAGGGCCTGCCGGGGAGCTGTTTTTT. It yields the protein CASSLLVAGGPAGELFF.

The rearrangement links TRBV5-1 to TRBJ2-3; D call uncertain. Germline V lookup: CDR1 SGHRS, CDR2 YFSETQ. The CDR3 contains 14 residues. V shed 0 bases and J shed 4 bases, with 9 bases lying between them. The CDR3 region is CASSLGMTPDTQYF. In nucleotides, the CDR3 is TGCGCCAGCAGCTTGGGGATGACTCCAGATACGCAGTATTTT.

The chain carries TRBV28 and TRBJ2-2; 9 bases line up with TRBD1. Germline loops: CDR1 MDHEN, CDR2 SYDVKM. Unmatched junction bases numbered 6, after V lost 10 bases and J lost 3 bases. This CDR3 has 14 amino acids. The CDR3 reads CATDRGMDTGELFF. The CDR3 DNA is TGTGCCACGGACAGGGGAATGGACACCGGGGAGCTGTTTTTT.

V and J are TRBV28 and TRBJ2-7, with 7 bases matching TRBD2. Germline V gene sequence: CDR1 MDHEN, CDR2 SYDVKM. Trimming removed 1 base from V and 3 bases from J; junction bases left unmatched: 6. This CDR3 has 15 residues. CDR3 sequence (DNA): TGTGCCAGCAGTTTATCGTTAGCGGGCGTCTACGAGCAGTACTTC. Translation: CASSLSLAGVYEQYF.

This rearrangement joins TRBV24-1 to TRBJ2-3; TRBD1 matches 7 bases. The CDR3 consists of 16 residues. CDR1 is KGHDR and CDR2 is SFDVKD in the germline V gene. V lost 4 bases, J lost 3 bases, and 9 bases stayed unmatched. The CDR3 coding sequence is TGTGCCACCAGTGACCCCGGGACAGATAAAACAGATACGCAGTATTTT. Protein: CATSDPGTDKTDTQYF.

This clone occurred once. The chain couples TRBV5-4 to TRBJ2-7; 8 bases map to TRBD2. Germline V gene data show CDR1 as SGHNT and CDR2 as YYREEE (reference sequence). With V trimmed by 4 bases and J by 5 bases, 8 bases remained unmatched. The CDR3 length is 14 residues. As DNA, the CDR3 is TGTGCCAGCAGCCCCAGAGCGGGAGTTCACGAGCAGTACTTC. Protein: CASSPRAGVHEQYF. Full variable domain (missing parts from reference TRBV5-4 and TRBJ2-7): ETGVTQSPTHLIKTRGQQVTLRCSSQSGHNTVSWYQQALGQGPQFIFQYYREEENGRGNFPPRFSGLQFPNYSSELNVNALELDDSALYLCASSPRAGVHEQYFGPGTRLTVT.

V and J are TRBV21-1 and TRBJ2-2; the table's D gene call, TRBD1, was not cross checked with the DNA. TRBV21-1 counts as a pseudogene. The CDR3 consists of 16 residues. Here the CDR3 DNA reads TGTGCCAGCAGCAAGGTTAAACAGGTAAACACCGGGGAGCTGTTTTTT. Amino acids: CASSKVKQVNTGELFF.